Presented here are 32 T cell receptor beta chains from one specimen sequenced in a study of cytomegalovirus exposure and HLA in healthy donors (dated by TCRdb to about 2017). Libraries were built with the immunoSEQ multiplex PCR assay. A mixture of 60 forward primers for TCR Vbeta segments and 13 reverse primers for TCR Jbeta segments was used in the multiplex PCR. TCRdb stores this immuneACCESS table with in-frame sequences only. Part of the clones is absent; in the studies checked, under half of the shortfall reflects unresolved V genes, and no reason is known for the rest. The sample table contains 150,000 to 200,000 clones; only one count was recorded for 70% to 80% of them. The biggest ten clones account for over 13% of the sample. Input material: PBMCs. These receptors originate from a woman aged 40 to 50 in good health and CMV-seronegative.

This clone has a single count. The chain joins TRBV29-1 to TRBJ2-5; unclear D gene. The J call may be in error: the DNA end matches TRBJ2-7 better. Germline V gene sequence: CDR1 SQVTM, CDR2 ANQGSEA. This CDR3 spans 14 amino acids. The CDR3 bases are TGCAGCGTTGAAGGTAGTTCGAATACCTACGAGCAGTACTTC. Its translation: CSVEGSSNTYEQYF.

This chain uses TRBV10-3 with TRBJ1-5; 10 nucleotides match TRBD1. The CDR3 has 14 residues. Looked up from germline, CDR1 is ENHRY and CDR2 is SYGVKD. J lost 7 bases, V lost 6 bases, and 6 bases had no gene match. CDR3 in amino acids: CAISRDRGRQPQHF. In DNA, the CDR3 is TGTGCCATCAGCCGGGACAGGGGTCGGCAGCCCCAGCATTTT.

The chain joins TRBV27 to TRBJ1-1, with D unresolved. Germline-derived CDR1 and CDR2 are MNHEY and SMNVEV (reference sequence). CDR3 size: 13 residues. Trimming removed 2 bases from V and 5 bases from J, with 9 bases in between. The CDR3 DNA reads TGTGCCAGCAGTTTACTACCGGGAACTGAAGCTTTCTTT. It codes for CASSLLPGTEAFF.

V gene TRBV7-9 combines with J gene TRBJ2-2; possibly TRBD2 for D (6 bases). Germline CDR1 SEHNR, CDR2 FQNEAQ (reference sequence). CDR3 size: 15 residues. Trimming took 5 bases from V and 6 from J, leaving 16 bases between them. CDR3 sequence (DNA): TGTGCCAGCAGCCCACCTAGCGTGGGGGCCGGGGAGCTGTTTTTT. Translating gives CASSPPSVGAGELFF.

In this sample, this clone turned up a few times. The V and J genes are TRBV7-8 and TRBJ1-2, with D possibly matching TRBD1 (6 bases). Trimming shortened V by 5 bases and J by 2 bases, and 12 bases separated the two germline ends. Germline V gene lookup returns CDR1 SGHVS and CDR2 FQNEAQ. The CDR3 length is 14 residues. CDR3 amino acids: CASSPIDRNYGYTF. Here the CDR3 DNA reads TGTGCCAGCAGCCCGATCGACAGGAACTATGGCTACACCTTC.

This chain joins TRBV28 and TRBJ2-1; TRBD2 matches 14 bases. There are 16 residues in the CDR3. J gave up 10 bases and V 5 bases, and 10 bases lay outside the gene matches. Per germline, CDR1 MDHEN and CDR2 SYDVKM. The CDR3 region has the DNA TGTGCCAGCAGTCCCGGGACTAGCGGGAGAAGGATGGAGCAGTTCTTC. Its protein product is CASSPGTSGRRMEQFF.

The rearrangement joins TRBV5-6 to TRBJ2-6, with D maybe TRBD1 (5 bases). The V gene lost 4 bases and the J gene lost 0 bases, with 8 bases spanning the gap. The V gene's germline CDR1 is SGHDT and CDR2 YYEEEE. This CDR3 comprises 15 residues. The chain's CDR3 is CASSVDNSGANVLTF. The DNA for the CDR3 is TGTGCCAGCAGCGTGGACAACTCTGGGGCCAACGTCCTGACTTTC.

The V gene is TRBV4-1, the J gene TRBJ1-4; D perhaps matches TRBD1 (5 bases). With 0 bases removed from V and 6 bases from J, the gap between germline ends came to 17 bases. CDR1 is MGHRA, CDR2 YSYEKL, per germline. The CDR3 runs 17 residues. As DNA, the CDR3 is TGCGCCAGCAGCCAAGATTACGCACGGGGGTCTGATGAAAAACTGTTTTTT. Its protein is CASSQDYARGSDEKLFF.

This clone was counted only a few times. V is TRBV2 and J is TRBJ2-1; a possible D gene is TRBD1 (6 bases). The CDR3 is made up of 15 amino acids. The germline CDR1 and CDR2 sequences are SNHLY and FYNNEI. V was cut by 4 bases and J by 0 bases, with 10 bases left in between. The CDR3 reads CASSAGHLSYNEQFF. Here the CDR3 DNA reads TGTGCCAGCAGTGCGGGACACCTCTCCTACAATGAGCAGTTCTTC.

The chain has TRBV28 and TRBJ1-1; D may be TRBD1 (6 bases). V lost 8 bases, J lost 11 bases, and 15 bases lay in between. The CDR3 is 11 residues long. Germline V CDR1 and CDR2: MDHEN, SYDVKM. This CDR3 is CASGSWDMAFF. The CDR3 DNA reads as TGTGCCAGCGGATCGTGGGACATGGCTTTCTTT.

V is TRBV29-1 and J is TRBJ2-5, with 14 bases aligning to TRBD2. CDR1 is SQVTM, CDR2 ANQGSEA, per germline. The CDR3 runs to 18 residues. Trimming at V came to 5 bases and at J to 2 bases, leaving 13 bases not matched to a gene. In DNA, the CDR3 is TGCAGCGTTATGCGCGGACTAGCGGGGGGTCCCGAACAAGAGACCCAGTACTTC. It specifies CSVMRGLAGGPEQETQYF.

This clone was seen only a few times. The chain joins TRBV4-3 to TRBJ2-7; 8 nucleotides align to TRBD2. The CDR3 spans 16 residues. Germline trimming cut 1 base from V and 6 bases from J; bases unmatched to any gene: 11. CDR1 is LGHNA and CDR2 is YSLEER in the germline V gene. CDR3 DNA: TGCGCCAGCAGCCAAGCATACCGGGACCGGGAGGGCGAGCAGTACTTC. Protein: CASSQAYRDREGEQYF.

The J gene is TRBJ2-5, the V gene TRBV5-4, with D hard to call. The CDR3 is 13 residues long. The germline V and J ends were trimmed by 2 bases and 5 bases, with 10 bases remaining between them. Germline lookup yields CDR1 SGHNT and CDR2 YYREEE (reference sequence). The CDR3 here is CASSLIPGETQYF. CDR3 sequence (DNA): TGTGCCAGCAGCTTAATTCCCGGGGAGACCCAGTACTTC.

This rearrangement joins TRBV27 to TRBJ2-5; 9 nucleotides align to TRBD2. Germline CDR1 reads MNHEY; CDR2 reads SMNVEV (reference sequence). The CDR3 is 14 amino acids. The J segment lost 5 bases and the V segment lost 5 bases, leaving 6 bases of the junction unmatched. CDR3 DNA: TGTGCCAGCAGTAATAGCGGGAGCTTTGAGACCCAGTACTTC. Translated, it gives CASSNSGSFETQYF.

The chain couples TRBV19 to TRBJ2-3; 13 bases line up with TRBD2. J was trimmed by 7 bases and V by 2 bases; bases with no gene match: 3. The V gene's germline CDR1 is LNHDA and CDR2 SQIVND (reference sequence). The CDR3 loop spans 15 amino acids. The CDR3 nucleotides are TGTGCCAGTAGTATAACGGGACTAGCGGGAAATACGCAGTATTTT. It codes for CASSITGLAGNTQYF.

The gene calls are TRBV19 and TRBJ2-1; possibly TRBD1 for D (6 bases). Germline V gene lookup returns CDR1 LNHDA and CDR2 SQIVND (reference sequence). CDR3 length equals 12 residues. This CDR3 is CATGLSYNEQFF. The CDR3 DNA reads as TGTGCTACAGGGTTATCCTACAATGAGCAGTTCTTC.

This clone was seen only a few times. The J gene is TRBJ2-2, the V gene TRBV6-1; 8 positions match TRBD2. This CDR3 is 14 amino acids long. Germline CDR1 and CDR2: MNHNS and SASEGT. The trim removed 6 bases at V and 6 bases at J, leaving 6 bases unmatched. DNA of the CDR3: TGTGCCAGCAGGTCGGGACTAGAGGCCGGGGAGCTGTTTTTT. This codes for CASRSGLEAGELFF.

This clone appeared once. V usage is TRBV30 and J usage is TRBJ1-2; D not certain. CDR1 and CDR2 (germline): GTSNPN, SVGIG (reference sequence). V was clipped by 2 bases and J by 4 bases, with 17 bases between them. There are 15 residues in the CDR3. This CDR3 reads CAWSLDYSRGYGYTF. CDR3 in DNA: TGTGCCTGGAGTTTGGACTATTCCCGTGGCTATGGCTACACCTTC.

CDR3: CASRGGVYGYTF. CDR3 nucleotides: TGTGCCAGCAGGGGGGGAGTATATGGCTACACCTTC. The rearrangement uses TRBV6-5 and TRBJ1-2, with TRBD1 as a possible D gene (5 bases). Germline-derived CDR1 and CDR2 are MNHEY and SVGAGI. V dropped 6 bases and J dropped 5 bases, with 10 bases sitting between them. The CDR3 contains 12 residues.

V usage is TRBV5-1 and J usage is TRBJ1-2; 7 bases align to TRBD1. Germline V gene data show CDR1 as SGHRS and CDR2 as YFSETQ. This CDR3 has 14 amino acids. With V trimmed by 3 bases and J by 2 bases, 4 bases remained unmatched. The CDR3 region is CASSYGQANYGYTF. CDR3 sequence (DNA): TGCGCCAGCAGCTACGGACAGGCGAACTATGGCTACACCTTC.

The J gene is TRBJ1-6, the V gene TRBV7-2; D unresolved. The CDR3 sequence is 17 residues long. Trimming shortened V by 2 bases and J by 8 bases, and 19 bases separated the two germline ends. CDR1 and CDR2 (germline): SGHTA, FQGNSA. The CDR3 is CASSLSREPLGYSPLHF. DNA for the CDR3: TGTGCCAGCAGCTTAAGCCGGGAGCCTCTTGGTTATTCACCCCTCCACTTT. The variable domain in full, with the rest retrieved from reference TRBV7-2 and TRBJ1-6, is GAGVSQSPSNKVTEKGKDVELRCDPISGHTALYWYRQSLGQGLEFLIYFQGNSAPDKSGLPSDRFSAERTGGSVSTLTIQRTQQEDSAVYLCASSLSREPLGYSPLHFGNGTRLTVT.

V gene TRBV7-2 combines with J gene TRBJ1-1; D might be TRBD1 (6 bases). V lost 3 bases, J lost 1 base, and 9 bases lay in between. Looked up from germline, CDR1 is SGHTA and CDR2 is FQGNSA. This CDR3 is built from 14 residues. The CDR3 is CASSFQGRNTEAFF. CDR3 in DNA: TGTGCCAGCAGCTTCCAGGGGCGGAACACTGAAGCTTTCTTT.

This clone was counted between two and nine times. J is TRBJ2-5 and V is TRBV2; TRBD2 matches at 7 bases. Germline trimming cut 11 bases from V and 2 bases from J; bases unmatched to any gene: 8. The germline V gene has CDR1 SNHLY and CDR2 FYNNEI. The CDR3 totals 13 residues. The CDR3 loop reads CAGKLALQETQYF. The DNA of the CDR3 is TGTGCCGGAAAACTAGCGCTGCAAGAGACCCAGTACTTC. Looking up the rest from reference TRBV2 and TRBJ2-5 gives the full variable domain: EPEVTQTPSHQVTQMGQEVILRCVPISNHLYFYWYRQILGQKVEFLVSFYNNEISEKSEIFDDQFSVERPDGSNFTLKIRSTKLEDSAMYFCAGKLALQETQYFGPGTRLLVL.

The chain has TRBV5-1 and TRBJ1-2, with D perhaps TRBD1 (5 bases). This CDR3 has 13 residues. V lost 4 bases and J lost 2, with 9 bases in between. The germline V gene has CDR1 SGHRS and CDR2 YFSETQ. CDR3 in amino acids: CASSETANYGYTF. The CDR3 nucleotides are TGCGCCAGCAGCGAGACAGCAAACTATGGCTACACCTTC. The full variable domain, its missing parts supplied by reference TRBV5-1 and TRBJ1-2, is KAGVTQTPRYLIKTRGQQVTLSCSPISGHRSVSWYQQTPGQGLQFLFEYFSETQRNKGNFPGRFSGRQFSNSRSEMNVSTLELGDSALYLCASSETANYGYTFGSGTRLTVV.

This clone was counted only a few times. The rearrangement joins TRBV28 to TRBJ2-4; a possible D gene is TRBD1 (6 bases). V dropped 5 bases and J dropped 1 base, with 21 bases sitting between them. The CDR3 has 18 amino acids. The germline CDR1 and CDR2 sequences are MDHEN and SYDVKM. The CDR3 reads CASSPQRWGPAAKNIQYF. CDR3 DNA: TGTGCCAGCAGTCCCCAGCGGTGGGGGCCAGCGGCCAAAAACATTCAGTACTTC.

About this clone itself: The junction does not match germline at one end; this may be a read error. The chain employs TRBV10-3 and TRBJ2-7, with no clear D. The CDR3 extends over 13 amino acids. The V gene's germline CDR1 is ENHRY and CDR2 SYGVKD. CDR3 DNA: TGTGCCAGCAGTTATTCAGAAAACTACGAGCAGTACTTC. Protein product: CASSYSENYEQYF.

This clone is a singleton in its sample. CDR3 sequence: CASSENLGVERAQPQHF. CDR3 nucleotide sequence: TGTGCCAGCAGTGAAAATCTGGGAGTCGAGCGGGCACAGCCCCAGCATTTT. This chain joins TRBV6-1 and TRBJ1-5; D ambiguous. Germline CDR1 and CDR2: MNHNS and SASEGT. V was pared by 2 bases and J by 7 bases, with 21 bases between. The CDR3 length is 17 residues.

This chain uses TRBV7-2 with TRBJ1-3; TRBD1 matches at 8 bases. Looked up from germline, CDR1 is SGHTA and CDR2 is FQGNSA. The CDR3 has 13 amino acids. J lost 8 bases, V lost 6 bases, and 6 bases had no gene match. The CDR3 DNA sequence: TGTGCCAGCAGTCCGGACAGGGCAGACACCATATATTTT. This gives the protein CASSPDRADTIYF.

This chain connects TRBV5-4 to TRBJ2-3, with 7 bases aligning to TRBD2. CDR3 length: 15 amino acids. The junction had 7 bases not matched to a gene; V was cut back by 0 bases and J by 6 bases. CDR1 is SGHNT, CDR2 YYREEE, per germline (reference sequence). The DNA of the CDR3 is TGTGCCAGCAGCTTGGATCTAGCGGCCTATGATACGCAGTATTTT. It is translated as CASSLDLAAYDTQYF. Using reference TRBV5-4 and TRBJ2-3 for the parts outside the CDR3, the full variable domain is ETGVTQSPTHLIKTRGQQVTLRCSSQSGHNTVSWYQQALGQGPQFIFQYYREEENGRGNFPPRFSGLQFPNYSSELNVNALELDDSALYLCASSLDLAAYDTQYFGPGTRLTVL.

This rearrangement joins TRBV30 to TRBJ2-1; 7 nucleotides match TRBD1. Germline V lookup: CDR1 GTSNPN, CDR2 SVGIG (reference sequence). Losses at the gene ends were 4 bases for V and 8 bases for J; bases not matched to a gene: 11. The CDR3 is 14 amino acids. The CDR3 DNA follows: TGTGCCTGGACGGACAGGCCCCTCTTCGATGAGCAGTTCTTC. Protein product: CAWTDRPLFDEQFF.

This sequence joins TRBV28 and TRBJ1-2; D remains ambiguous. Germline CDR1 reads MDHEN; CDR2 reads SYDVKM. V dropped 5 bases and J dropped 4 bases, with 11 bases sitting between them. This CDR3 has 13 residues. The CDR3 DNA is TGTGCCAGCAGTACGATCGGGTCCTATGGCTACACCTTC. It yields the protein CASSTIGSYGYTF.

The genes are TRBV7-8 and TRBJ1-2; TRBD1 matches 7 bases. The length of the CDR3 is 14 residues. CDR1 and CDR2 from the germline V gene are SGHVS and FQNEAQ. V lost 4 bases to trimming and J lost 4 bases; unmatched junction nucleotides: 6. Here the CDR3 reads CASSSMDRIYGYTF. DNA of the CDR3: TGTGCCAGCAGCTCTATGGACAGGATCTATGGCTACACCTTC.